Below, 9 T cell receptor beta chains from the same sample are listed, as sequenced in a study of beta chain features in type 1 diabetes. The investigators reverse transcribed all of the isolated RNA, so they sequenced expressed TCRB transcripts. Measured with immunoSEQ multiplex PCR; TCRdb has only the in-frame clones, and not every one. The sample holds around 160,000 clones, under 60% seen once. The sequencing sample was made of Tregs from blood. The receptors derive from a young man in good health.

Here the CDR3 DNA reads TGTGCCAGCACCCCCAGAAGCTCCTACAATGAGCAGTTCTTC. Amino acid sequence: CASTPRSSYNEQFF. V is TRBV6-6 and J is TRBJ2-1, with no clear D. V lost 7 bases and J lost 0, with 10 bases in between. The CDR3 sequence is 14 residues long. Germline CDR1 and CDR2: MNHNY and SVGAGI (reference sequence).

The CDR3 sequence: CASSFGADTEAFF. The CDR3 nucleotides are TGTGCCAGCAGCTTCGGTGCGGACACTGAAGCTTTCTTT. The chain carries TRBV7-3 and TRBJ1-1; D is undetermined. V lost 3 bases, J lost 3 bases, and 8 bases lay in between. Germline V lookup: CDR1 SGHTA, CDR2 FQGTGA. CDR3 size: 13 residues.

V gene TRBV7-2 combines with J gene TRBJ1-1; possible D gene TRBD1, 6 bases. Trimming stripped 5 bases from V and 4 bases from J, with 17 bases between. The CDR3 is made up of 15 amino acids. The V gene's germline CDR1 is SGHTA and CDR2 FQGNSA. CDR3: CASSLYWTETTEAFF. CDR3 nucleotides: TGTGCCAGCAGCCTATACTGGACAGAAACCACTGAAGCTTTCTTT.

This rearrangement joins TRBV11-1 to TRBJ1-1, with 10 bases matching TRBD1. V lost 8 bases and J lost 5; bases outside the gene matches: 11. CDR1 is SGHAT, CDR2 FQDESV, per germline (reference sequence). CDR3 length: 15 amino acids. The CDR3: CASGLRDRGGTEAFF. The CDR3 nucleotides read TGTGCCAGCGGCCTCCGGGACAGGGGCGGGACTGAAGCTTTCTTT.

This chain uses TRBV28 with TRBJ2-3, with D possibly matching TRBD2 (5 bases). Trimming pared 2 bases from V and 0 bases from J, leaving 6 bases between. Per germline, CDR1 MDHEN and CDR2 SYDVKM. This CDR3 region has 14 residues. The CDR3 DNA sequence: TGTGCCAGCAGTTTACCGGGAAGCACAGATACGCAGTATTTT. Its translation is CASSLPGSTDTQYF.

This chain uses TRBV4-3 with TRBJ2-7, with 10 bases lining up with TRBD1. V was pared by 0 bases and J by 7 bases, with 6 bases of the junction left unmatched. The germline CDR1 and CDR2 sequences are LGHNA and YSLEER. The CDR3 loop spans 15 amino acids. DNA of the CDR3: TGCGCCAGCAGCCAAGAAGACAGGACAGGGGGTGAGCAGTACTTC. Amino acid sequence: CASSQEDRTGGEQYF.

The chain joins TRBV28 to TRBJ2-7, with 9 bases identical to TRBD2. The CDR3 sequence is 15 residues long. CDR1 MDHEN and CDR2 SYDVKM come from the germline V gene. Trimming cost V 6 bases and J 5 bases; bases outside gene matches: 11. The CDR3 region is CASSGAGGNSHEQYF. DNA of the CDR3: TGTGCCAGCAGCGGGGCGGGAGGGAATTCCCACGAGCAGTACTTC.

Comment on this clone: Other DNA sequences in the sample encode the same CDR3. The V and J genes are TRBV7-2 and TRBJ2-7; 8 nucleotides align to TRBD2. The V gene's germline CDR1 is SGHTA and CDR2 FQGNSA. V trimming: 5 bases; J trimming: 5 bases; junction bases outside the gene matches: 11. The CDR3 extends over 15 amino acids. CDR3 DNA sequence: TGTGCCAGCAGCCCCAATGTAGCGGGGTTCAACGAGCAGTACTTC. This sequence encodes CASSPNVAGFNEQYF. Full variable domain (missing parts from reference TRBV7-2 and TRBJ2-7): GAGVSQSPSNKVTEKGKDVELRCDPISGHTALYWYRQSLGQGLEFLIYFQGNSAPDKSGLPSDRFSAERTGGSVSTLTIQRTQQEDSAVYLCASSPNVAGFNEQYFGPGTRLTVT.

The rearrangement joins TRBV11-3 to TRBJ2-2; D ambiguous. The CDR3 has 15 residues. The V end was cut by 5 bases, the J end by 1 base, with 11 bases between. From germline, CDR1 is SGHNT and CDR2 YENEEA. The CDR3 reads CASSNRVLNTGELFF. CDR3 nucleotides: TGTGCCAGCAGCAACCGGGTCCTGAACACCGGGGAGCTGTTTTTT.